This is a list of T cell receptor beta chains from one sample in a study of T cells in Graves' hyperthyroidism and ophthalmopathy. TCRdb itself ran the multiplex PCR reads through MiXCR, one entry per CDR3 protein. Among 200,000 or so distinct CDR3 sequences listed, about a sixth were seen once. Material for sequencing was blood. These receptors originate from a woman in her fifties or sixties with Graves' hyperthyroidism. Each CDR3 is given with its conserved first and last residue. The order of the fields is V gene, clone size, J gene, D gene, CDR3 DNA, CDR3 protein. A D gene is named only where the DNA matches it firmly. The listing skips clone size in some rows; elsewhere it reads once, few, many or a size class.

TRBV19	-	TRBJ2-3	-	TGTGCCAGTAGTAAGGAGCGGCAAACCCTATACACAGATACGCAGTATTTT	CASSKERQTLYTDTQYF
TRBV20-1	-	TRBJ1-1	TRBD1	TGCAGTGCCCCACCGGACAGGGTAGACACTGAAGCTTTCTTT	CSAPPDRVDTEAFF
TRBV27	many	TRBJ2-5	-	TGTGCCAGCGGACAGCGGTACCAAGAGACCCAGTACTTC	CASGQRYQETQYF
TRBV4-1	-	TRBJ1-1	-	TGCGCCAGCAGCCACCCTAGCGGGGGGGGGCAACTACCGAACACTGAAGCTTTCTTT	CASSHPSGGGQLPNTEAFF
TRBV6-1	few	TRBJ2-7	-	TGTGCCAGCAGTCCGGGACACTCCTACGAGCAGTACTTC	CASSPGHSYEQYF
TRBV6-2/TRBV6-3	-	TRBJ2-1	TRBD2	TGTGCCAGCGAGGAGCCTAGCGGGGGACAGAATGAGCAGTTCTTC	CASEEPSGGQNEQFF
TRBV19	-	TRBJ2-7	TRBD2	TGTGCCAGTAGTTTTCGACTAGCGGGAGTGGGTGAGCAGTACTTC	CASSFRLAGVGEQYF
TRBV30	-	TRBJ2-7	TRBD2	TGTGCCTGGAGAGCGACTAGCGGGCATAATTCCTACGAGCAGTACTTC	CAWRATSGHNSYEQYF
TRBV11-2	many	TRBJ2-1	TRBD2	TGTGCCAGCAGCTTAGCAACGGGACTAGCGGGCCCCTCGAGCTCCTACAATGAGCAGTTCTTC	CASSLATGLAGPSSSYNEQFF
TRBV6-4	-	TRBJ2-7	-	TGTGCCAGCAGTGACCCGTGGGCACTGATGTACGAGCAGTACTTC	CASSDPWALMYEQYF
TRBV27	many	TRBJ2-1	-	TGTGCCAGCAGTTTAAAGACAAAAAGCTCCTACAATGAGCAGTTCTTC	CASSLKTKSSYNEQFF
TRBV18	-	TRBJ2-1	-	TGTGCCAGCTCACCGTCTCGCGGTCAATACATCCATGAGCAGTTCTTC	CASSPSRGQYIHEQFF
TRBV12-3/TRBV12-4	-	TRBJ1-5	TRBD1	TGTGCCAGCAGTTTTCGTGGGACAGGGTGGCAGCCCCAGCATTTT	CASSFRGTGWQPQHF
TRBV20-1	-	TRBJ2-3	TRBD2	TGCAGTGCCCGGGACTACAAATTCACAGATACGCAGTATTTT	CSARDYKFTDTQYF
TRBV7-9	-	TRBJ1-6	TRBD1	TGTGCCAGCAGCCAGCAGGGACAGGTTAATTCACCCCTCCACTTT	CASSQQGQVNSPLHF
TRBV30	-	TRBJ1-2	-	TGTGCCTGGGCACGCCGGGGTTCTGGCTACACCTTC	CAWARRGSGYTF